These 6 T cell receptor beta chains were sequenced from one sample in a study of T cell responses to AZD1222 COVID-19 vaccine. Profiling relied on immunoSEQ multiplex PCR, and the TCRdb table lists in-frame clones only, not all of them. The sample yields tens of thousands of clones, approximately 89% seen once. This material consisted of peripheral blood, taken 28 days after the second AZD1222 dose. These receptors originate from an adult who received the AZD1222 COVID-19 vaccine.

Turning to this clone: This CDR3 is also generated by other DNA sequences in the sample. J is TRBJ1-1 and V is TRBV9; D not certain. The CDR3 spans 14 residues. Trimming stripped 0 bases from V and 1 base from J, with 7 bases between. In germline, CDR1 is SGDLS, CDR2 YYNGEE. This chain's CDR3 is CASSVGQQNTEAFF. The CDR3 DNA is TGTGCCAGCAGCGTAGGTCAGCAGAACACTGAAGCTTTCTTT.

The rearrangement joins TRBV18 to TRBJ1-2, with 7 nucleotides matching TRBD1. V trimming: 3 bases; J trimming: 5 bases; junction bases outside the gene matches: 6. This CDR3 is built from 14 residues. Germline V CDR1 and CDR2: KGHSH, LQKENI. CDR3 coding DNA: TGTGCCAGCTCACCCAACAGGGGAGCGTATGGCTACACCTTC. It yields the protein CASSPNRGAYGYTF.

The CDR3 is CASSLEGSYNSPLHF. The CDR3 nucleotides read TGTGCCAGCAGTTTGGAAGGCTCCTATAATTCACCCCTCCACTTT. The chain employs TRBV6-5 and TRBJ1-6, with D uncertain. Trimming shortened V by 4 bases and J by 0 bases, and 7 bases separated the two germline ends. Looked up from germline, CDR1 is MNHEY and CDR2 is SVGAGI. The CDR3 spans 15 residues.

This chain joins TRBV7-2 and TRBJ2-1; 8 bases map to TRBD1. The trim removed 6 bases at V and 5 bases at J, leaving 6 bases unmatched. The CDR3 is 14 residues long. CDR1 and CDR2 (germline): SGHTA, FQGNSA. This chain's CDR3 is CASSQDRGHNEQFF. The CDR3 bases are TGTGCCAGCAGTCAAGACAGGGGACACAATGAGCAGTTCTTC. The full variable domain, its missing parts supplied by reference TRBV7-2 and TRBJ2-1, is GAGVSQSPSNKVTEKGKDVELRCDPISGHTALYWYRQSLGQGLEFLIYFQGNSAPDKSGLPSDRFSAERTGGSVSTLTIQRTQQEDSAVYLCASSQDRGHNEQFFGPGTRLTVL.

The chain recombines TRBV28 with TRBJ2-1; 9 nucleotides align to TRBD1. CDR1 and CDR2 from the germline V gene are MDHEN and SYDVKM. The V segment lost 4 bases and the J segment 6 bases; nucleotides outside the gene matches: 7. The CDR3 length is 15 residues. The CDR3 coding sequence is TGTGCCAGCAGTTCACCGGGACAGGGACTCAATGAGCAGTTCTTC. This translates into CASSSPGQGLNEQFF.

The chain uses TRBV3-1 (or the pseudogene TRBV3-2) and TRBJ2-2; D unclear. V gave up 1 base and J gave up 7 bases, with 10 bases separating them. CDR1 and CDR2 (germline): LGHDT, YNNKEL (reference sequence). The CDR3 loop spans 14 amino acids. DNA for the CDR3: TGTGCCAGCAGCCAAGTTTCGCAGAGCGGGGAGCTGTTTTTT. It encodes CASSQVSQSGELFF.